This T cell receptor (beta chain) came from a study of blood T cell repertoires in COVID-19. The V gene's germline CDR1 is SGHRS and CDR2 YFSETQ. The CDR3 length is 14 residues. The V gene lost 3 bases and the J gene lost 3 bases, with 10 bases spanning the gap. Produced via immunoSEQ multiplex PCR; TCRdb's table is partial and in-frame only. The table includes about 220,000 clones, over 70% detected once. This clonotype was obtained from a woman aged 70-85 years with acute or convalescent COVID-19. This chain uses TRBV5-1 with TRBJ2-1; the D gene is possibly TRBD1 (6 bases). Sequencing was carried out using peripheral blood. The CDR3 here is CASSSSQGYNEQFF. The CDR3, as DNA: TGCGCCAGCAGCTCCTCACAGGGCTACAATGAGCAGTTCTTC.